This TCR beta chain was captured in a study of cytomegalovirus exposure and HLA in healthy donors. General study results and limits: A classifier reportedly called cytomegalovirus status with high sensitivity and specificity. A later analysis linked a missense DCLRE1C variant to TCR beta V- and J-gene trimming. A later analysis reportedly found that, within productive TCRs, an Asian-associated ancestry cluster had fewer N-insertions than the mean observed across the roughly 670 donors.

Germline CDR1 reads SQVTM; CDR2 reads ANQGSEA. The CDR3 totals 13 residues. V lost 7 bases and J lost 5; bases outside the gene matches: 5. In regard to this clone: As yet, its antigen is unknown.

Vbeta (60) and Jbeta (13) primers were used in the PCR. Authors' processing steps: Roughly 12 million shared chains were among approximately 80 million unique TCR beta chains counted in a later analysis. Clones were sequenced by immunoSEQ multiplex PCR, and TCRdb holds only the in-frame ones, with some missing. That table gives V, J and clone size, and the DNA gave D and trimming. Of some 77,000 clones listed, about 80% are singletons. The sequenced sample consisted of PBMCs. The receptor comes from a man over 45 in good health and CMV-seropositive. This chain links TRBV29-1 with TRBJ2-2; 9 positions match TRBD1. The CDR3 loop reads CSADRGGTGELFF. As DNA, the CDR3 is TGCAGCGCGGACAGGGGAGGGACCGGGGAGCTGTTTTTT.